Listed below are T cell receptor beta chains from one sample, sequenced in a study of blood T cell repertoires in COVID-19. TCRdb's table, derived via immunoSEQ multiplex PCR, lists solely in-frame clones and lacks some. Seen here are just under 90,000 clones, 85% to 95% observed once, and the top ten hold about 1.8%. Sequences were obtained from peripheral blood. These receptors originate from a man in his sixties with acute or convalescent COVID-19. CDR3s include the opening cysteine and the closing phenylalanine or tryptophan. Fields, in order: V gene, D gene, J gene, clone size, CDR3 protein, CDR3 DNA. The D gene is left open where the match is weak. Clone size appears in some rows only: once, few, many, or a class for an expanded clone.

v_call: TRBV13; d_call: TRBD1; j_call: TRBJ1-4; clone_size: NA; cdr3_aa: CASSSPWGTGEEKLFF; cdr3_nt: TGTGCCAGCAGCTCGCCCTGGGGGACAGGGGAAGAAAAACTGTTTTTT
v_call: TRBV15; d_call: NA; j_call: TRBJ2-1; clone_size: NA; cdr3_aa: CATTTSSYNEQFF; cdr3_nt: TGTGCCACCACCACGAGCTCCTACAATGAGCAGTTCTTC
v_call: TRBV7-9; d_call: NA; j_call: TRBJ2-3; clone_size: NA; cdr3_aa: CASSLAGTLVTGTQYF; cdr3_nt: TGTGCCAGCAGCTTAGCGGGGACGCTAGTCACAGGGACGCAGTATTTT
v_call: TRBV6-2/TRBV6-3; d_call: TRBD2; j_call: TRBJ2-5; clone_size: NA; cdr3_aa: CASSSRGTSGRGETQYF; cdr3_nt: TGTGCCAGCAGTTCCCGAGGGACTAGCGGGAGAGGGGAGACCCAGTACTTC
v_call: TRBV30; d_call: TRBD2; j_call: TRBJ2-7; clone_size: NA; cdr3_aa: CAWSVVQRDHEQYF; cdr3_nt: TGTGCCTGGAGTGTAGTGCAGCGGGACCACGAGCAGTACTTC
v_call: TRBV4-2; d_call: NA; j_call: TRBJ2-6; clone_size: once; cdr3_aa: CASGTVQGNGANVLTF; cdr3_nt: TGTGCCAGCGGAACAGTTCAGGGTAATGGGGCCAACGTCCTGACTTTC
v_call: TRBV9; d_call: TRBD2; j_call: TRBJ2-3; clone_size: NA; cdr3_aa: CASQRESPDTQYF; cdr3_nt: TGTGCCAGCCAGCGGGAGTCCCCAGATACGCAGTATTTT
v_call: TRBV29-1; d_call: NA; j_call: TRBJ2-7; clone_size: NA; cdr3_aa: CSVCRELYHEQYF; cdr3_nt: TGCAGCGTTTGCCGGGAGCTCTATCACGAGCAGTACTTC
v_call: TRBV12-3/TRBV12-4; d_call: NA; j_call: TRBJ1-3; clone_size: NA; cdr3_aa: CASKQSSGNTIYF; cdr3_nt: TGTGCCAGCAAACAGAGCTCTGGAAACACCATATATTTT
v_call: TRBV5-1; d_call: NA; j_call: TRBJ1-1; clone_size: once; cdr3_aa: CASSLEYSTEAFF; cdr3_nt: TGCGCCAGCAGCTTGGAGTATAGTACTGAAGCTTTCTTT
v_call: TRBV5-6; d_call: NA; j_call: TRBJ2-2; clone_size: NA; cdr3_aa: CASSLGERNTGELFF; cdr3_nt: TGTGCCAGCAGCTTGGGGGAGCGGAACACCGGGGAGCTGTTTTTT
v_call: TRBV4-3; d_call: TRBD2; j_call: TRBJ2-1; clone_size: NA; cdr3_aa: CASSQDWGSGSVGYSSDEQFF; cdr3_nt: TGCGCCAGCAGCCAAGATTGGGGTAGCGGGAGTGTTGGTTATTCCTCCGATGAGCAGTTCTTC
v_call: TRBV4-3; d_call: TRBD2; j_call: TRBJ2-1; clone_size: NA; cdr3_aa: CASSQIPGGLDNEQFF; cdr3_nt: TGCGCCAGCAGCCAGATCCCGGGGGGGCTAGACAATGAGCAGTTCTTC
v_call: TRBV2; d_call: NA; j_call: TRBJ1-3; clone_size: NA; cdr3_aa: CASTAQIGGNTIYF; cdr3_nt: TGTGCCAGCACCGCCCAGATCGGGGGAAACACCATATATTTT
v_call: TRBV6-2/TRBV6-3; d_call: NA; j_call: TRBJ2-4; clone_size: NA; cdr3_aa: CASSYSQGISDIQYF; cdr3_nt: TGTGCCAGCAGTTACTCACAGGGTATTTCGGACATTCAGTACTTC
v_call: TRBV24-1; d_call: TRBD1; j_call: TRBJ2-1; clone_size: NA; cdr3_aa: CATSDPGQGAVNEQFF; cdr3_nt: TGTGCCACCAGTGACCCGGGACAGGGGGCCGTCAATGAGCAGTTCTTC